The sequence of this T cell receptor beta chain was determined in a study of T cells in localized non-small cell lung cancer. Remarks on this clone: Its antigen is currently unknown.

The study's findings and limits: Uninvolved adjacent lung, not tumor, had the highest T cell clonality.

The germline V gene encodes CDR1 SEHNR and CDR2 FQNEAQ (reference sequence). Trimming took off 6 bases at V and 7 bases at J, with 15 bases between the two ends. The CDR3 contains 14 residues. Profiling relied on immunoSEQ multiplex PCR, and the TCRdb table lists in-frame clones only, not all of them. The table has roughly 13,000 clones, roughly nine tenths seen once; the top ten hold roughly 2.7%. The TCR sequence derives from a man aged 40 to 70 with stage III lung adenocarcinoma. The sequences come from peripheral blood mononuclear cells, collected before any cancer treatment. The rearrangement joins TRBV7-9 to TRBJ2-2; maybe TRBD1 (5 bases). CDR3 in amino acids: CASSPILQVGELFF. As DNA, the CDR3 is TGTGCCAGCAGTCCGATCTTACAGGTCGGGGAGCTGTTTTTT.